Presented here are 14 T cell receptor beta chains from one specimen sequenced in a study of blood T cells in healthy people across ages. Then a second PCR, running about 7 to 11 cycles, was carried out with a sample-barcoded 5' primer and a J-beta primer mix. TCRdb redid the calling of the 5' RACE reads with MiXCR, one entry per CDR3 protein. Here the sample spans around 1.7 million distinct CDR3 sequences, 28% being singletons. The specimen sequenced was blood. All receptors come from a woman aged 25 to 45 in good health.

The chain employs TRBV20-1 and TRBJ1-5; unclear D gene. This CDR3 is built from 14 residues. V lost 1 base to trimming and J lost 0 bases, with 7 bases between them. Germline assignment: CDR1 DFQATT and CDR2 SNEGSKA (reference sequence). CDR3 nucleotide sequence: TGCAGTGCTAGAGTAAGGCATAGCAATCAGCCCCAGCATTTT. Translated: CSARVRHSNQPQHF.

The chain carries TRBV19 and TRBJ1-2; 9 bases line up with TRBD1. The CDR3 is 14 residues long. Germline assignment: CDR1 LNHDA and CDR2 SQIVND (reference sequence). The V segment lost 6 bases and the J segment 3 bases; nucleotides outside the gene matches: 5. The CDR3 sequence: CASRTGGRHYGYTF. The CDR3 region has the DNA TGTGCCAGTAGGACAGGGGGGCGTCACTATGGCTACACCTTC.

Concerning this clonotype: A much larger clone lies a single base off, so this may be a read error. The rearrangement joins TRBV10-3 to TRBJ2-4; D may match TRBD1 or TRBD2 (5 bases each). With the DNA end fitting TRBJ2-7 better, the J assignment may be wrong. The CDR3 length is 12 residues. The germline gives CDR1 ENHRY, CDR2 SYGVKD. The CDR3 region is CAISDGADEQYF. The CDR3 DNA is TGTGCCATCAGCGACGGGGCTGACGAGCAGTACTTC.

This clonotype was detected only a few times. The V call is TRBV28, the J call TRBJ1-5; tentative D call: TRBD1 (6 bases). Deletions cut 2 bases from V and 7 bases from J, with 12 bases between. The V gene's germline CDR1 is MDHEN and CDR2 SYDVKM. This CDR3 comprises 14 residues. CDR3 sequence reads: CASSLTWGGQPQHF. In nucleotides, the CDR3 is TGTGCCAGCAGTTTAACGTGGGGGGGCCAGCCCCAGCATTTT.

The count of this clonotype is one. This chain links TRBV4-1 with TRBJ1-4, with D unclear. Germline V gene data show CDR1 as MGHRA and CDR2 as YSYEKL. The V and J ends lost 1 base and 0 bases respectively, with 6 bases between them. The CDR3 has 15 amino acids. CDR3 protein: CASSQGTSTNEKLFF. The CDR3, as DNA: TGCGCCAGCAGCCAAGGAACCTCAACTAATGAAAAACTGTTTTTT.

This clonotype was seen a few times. V is TRBV6-1 and J is TRBJ2-5, with D perhaps being TRBD1 or TRBD2 (5 bases each). Germline V gene sequence: CDR1 MNHNS, CDR2 SASEGT. This CDR3 has 13 residues. Trimming removed 8 bases from V and 11 bases from J, with 21 bases in between. CDR3 DNA: TGTGCCAGCGGCAGAGGGGAAATTTACGGGCAGTACTTC. This encodes CASGRGEIYGQYF.

This sequence joins TRBV11-2 and TRBJ2-1; D gene ambiguous. The J call is doubtful: the DNA matches TRBJ2-7 better. From germline, CDR1 is SGHAT and CDR2 FQNNGV. The CDR3 length is 13 residues. The CDR3 loop reads CASSLLGRNEQYF. The CDR3 bases are TGTGCCAGCAGCTTACTTGGCCGTAACGAGCAGTACTTC.

J is TRBJ2-3 and V is TRBV7-9; a possible D gene is TRBD2 (5 bases). The V end lost 1 base, the J end lost 0 bases, and 8 bases lay between the germline ends. Germline CDR1 reads SEHNR; CDR2 reads FQNEAQ (reference sequence). The CDR3 is made up of 15 amino acids. CDR3: CASSLERTSTDTQYF. The CDR3 coding sequence is TGTGCCAGCAGCTTAGAACGGACTAGCACAGATACGCAGTATTTT.

Worth noting for this clonotype: The junction does not match germline at one end; this may be a read error. The chain links TRBV5-5 to TRBJ2-1; maybe TRBD2 (6 bases). Germline lookup yields CDR1 SGHKS and CDR2 YYEKEE (reference sequence). This CDR3 is 16 amino acids long. CDR3 bases: TGTGCCAGCAGCTTCCGGCGGGGTTACTCCTGCAATGAGCAGTTCTTC. Its translation is CASSFRRGYSCNEQFF.

The chain recombines TRBV28 with TRBJ2-3, with D perhaps TRBD2 (6 bases). Germline V CDR1 and CDR2: MDHEN, SYDVKM. The CDR3 runs to 16 residues. V lost 7 bases and J 4 bases, leaving 21 bases between the germline ends. CDR3 in DNA: TGTGCCAGCACCTTGGGGGGTACCACCTTGGCAGATACGCAGTATTTT. The encoded protein is CASTLGGTTLADTQYF.

The chain links TRBV15 to TRBJ2-1, with TRBD2 matching 10 bases. Trimming at V came to 2 bases and at J to 0 bases, leaving 4 bases not matched to a gene. The CDR3 runs 17 residues. The V gene's germline CDR1 is LNHNV and CDR2 YYDKDF (reference sequence). CDR3 in amino acids: CATSRPSGGVSYNEQFF. The CDR3 DNA reads as TGTGCCACCAGCAGACCAAGCGGGGGGGTCTCCTACAATGAGCAGTTCTTC.

This clonotype turned up a few times. The chain uses TRBV2 and TRBJ2-3, with a possible D match to TRBD1 (5 bases). The CDR3 length is 14 residues. Germline V lookup: CDR1 SNHLY, CDR2 FYNNEI. V was trimmed by 3 bases and J by 3 bases, leaving 10 bases between them. Here the CDR3 DNA reads TGTGCCAGCAGTGACAGGGAATGGACAGATACGCAGTATTTT. Residues: CASSDREWTDTQYF.

This clonotype was detected ten times or more. The chain employs TRBV6-1 and TRBJ1-1; D possibly corresponds to TRBD1 (6 bases). The CDR3 consists of 15 residues. V was pared by 2 bases and J by 1 base, with 11 bases between. The germline V gene has CDR1 MNHNS and CDR2 SASEGT. The CDR3 bases are TGTGCCAGCAGTGAACGCCAGGGGCAGAACACTGAAGCTTTCTTT. Protein: CASSERQGQNTEAFF.

There are many counts of this clonotype. The chain links TRBV29-1 to TRBJ2-3; TRBD1 might be the D (5 bases). Per germline, CDR1 SQVTM and CDR2 ANQGSEA. Trimming left V 0 bases short and J 0 bases short, with 13 bases between. The CDR3 spans 16 residues. This chain's CDR3 is CSVEEKGFTSTDTQYF. In nucleotides, the CDR3 is TGCAGCGTTGAAGAGAAGGGGTTTACTAGCACAGATACGCAGTATTTT.